Below, 20 T cell receptor beta chains from the same sample are listed, as sequenced in a study of OX40 agonist ivuxolimab in advanced cancers. Libraries were prepared by immunoSEQ multiplex PCR; TCRdb keeps only in-frame clonotypes and omits some of them. The repertoire consists of around 90,000 clones, with 90% to 95% occurring once and the leading ten covering roughly 2%. The material sequenced was CD4+ or CD8+ T cells sorted from blood, taken in a trial of the OX40 agonist ivuxolimab. Receptors were obtained from an adult with an advanced solid tumor such as melanoma, head and neck, liver or kidney cancer.

Turning to this clone: Germline is not matched at one junction end, which may reflect a read error. The rearrangement links TRBV7-7 to TRBJ1-1, with 7 bases matching TRBD1. CDR1 is SSHAT, CDR2 FNYEAQ, per germline (reference sequence). The CDR3 runs to 13 residues. The CDR3 nucleotides read TGTGCTAGCAGCCTGAGACAGGGCGCTGAAGCTTTCTTT. Residues: CASSLRQGAEAFF.

The chain carries TRBV18 and TRBJ2-5; D is uncertain. CDR1 is KGHSH, CDR2 LQKENI, per germline. The CDR3 sequence is 12 residues long. Deletions cut 6 bases from V and 5 bases from J, with 10 bases between. CDR3 DNA: TGTGCCAGCTCCCTCATTGGGGAGACCCAGTACTTC. Its translation is CASSLIGETQYF.

This clone was recorded only once. This chain joins TRBV4-3 and TRBJ1-2; possible D gene TRBD1, 5 bases. Trimming took 0 bases from V and 8 from J, leaving 19 bases between them. Germline CDR1 is LGHNA and CDR2 is YSLEER. CDR3 length: 16 amino acids. The CDR3: CASSQESGREPGGYTF. Here the CDR3 DNA reads TGCGCCAGCAGCCAAGAGTCGGGTCGGGAGCCAGGGGGCTACACCTTC.

This clone was seen a single time. This sequence joins TRBV28 and TRBJ2-5, with 7 bases lining up with TRBD2. Germline CDR1 is MDHEN and CDR2 is SYDVKM. The CDR3 sequence is 13 residues long. The junction had 5 bases not matched to a gene; V was cut back by 5 bases and J by 5 bases. The CDR3 DNA sequence: TGTGCCAGCAGTACCAGCGGGACTGAGACCCAGTACTTC. This gives the protein CASSTSGTETQYF. Full variable domain (missing parts from reference TRBV28 and TRBJ2-5): DVKVTQSSRYLVKRTGEKVFLECVQDMDHENMFWYRQDPGLGLRLIYFSYDVKMKEKGDIPEGYSVSREKKERFSLILESASTNQTSMYLCASSTSGTETQYFGPGTRLLVL.

The chain recombines TRBV7-9 with TRBJ2-3; a possible D gene is TRBD2 (5 bases). Trimming left V 1 base short and J 2 bases short, with 10 bases between. The CDR3 is made up of 15 amino acids. Germline CDR1 reads SEHNR; CDR2 reads FQNEAQ (reference sequence). The CDR3 DNA reads as TGTGCCAGCAGCTTAGGTACGGGGAACACAGATACGCAGTATTTT. It translates to CASSLGTGNTDTQYF.

This clone occurred once. This chain connects TRBV7-8 to TRBJ2-7, with 7 bases identical to TRBD2. The CDR3 runs 13 residues. The junction had 3 bases not matched to a gene; V was cut back by 5 bases and J by 2 bases. The germline V gene encodes CDR1 SGHVS and CDR2 FQNEAQ. DNA of the CDR3: TGTGCCAGCAGCCCAGGGAGGGCCTACGAGCAGTACTTC. Its protein product is CASSPGRAYEQYF.

The V and J genes are TRBV27 and TRBJ1-4; perhaps TRBD1 as D (6 bases). V was clipped by 5 bases and J by 8 bases, with 12 bases between them. CDR1 MNHEY and CDR2 SMNVEV come from the germline V gene (reference sequence). The CDR3 loop spans 13 amino acids. CDR3 loop: CASSPTGREKLFF. DNA of the CDR3: TGTGCCAGCAGTCCAACAGGGAGGGAAAAACTGTTTTTT.

The chain links TRBV28 to TRBJ2-5; 7 bases are shared with TRBD2. Trimming took 6 bases from V and 4 from J; bases not matched to a gene: 5. Per germline, CDR1 MDHEN and CDR2 SYDVKM. This CDR3 is 13 amino acids long. The CDR3 nucleotides are TGTGCCAGCAGATCGGCGGGAGTAGAGACCCAGTACTTC. Amino acid sequence: CASRSAGVETQYF. The complete variable domain, with remaining parts taken from reference TRBV28 and TRBJ2-5, reads DVKVTQSSRYLVKRTGEKVFLECVQDMDHENMFWYRQDPGLGLRLIYFSYDVKMKEKGDIPEGYSVSREKKERFSLILESASTNQTSMYLCASRSAGVETQYFGPGTRLLVL.

J is TRBJ2-1 and V is TRBV4-3; possibly TRBD2 for D (5 bases). CDR3 length: 13 amino acids. V was trimmed by 0 bases and J by 9 bases, leaving 9 bases between them. The germline V gene encodes CDR1 LGHNA and CDR2 YSLEER. CDR3 sequence (DNA): TGCGCCAGCAGCCAAGATCGGAGGAGTGAGCAGTTCTTC. Its translation: CASSQDRRSEQFF.

The V and J genes are TRBV2 and TRBJ2-3; D assignment may be TRBD1 or TRBD2 (5 bases each). The CDR3 is 13 amino acids. Germline assignment: CDR1 SNHLY and CDR2 FYNNEI. V lost 8 bases and J lost 0, with 9 bases in between. The CDR3 DNA sequence: TGTGCCAGCGAGGGGAGTAGCACAGATACGCAGTATTTT. This codes for CASEGSSTDTQYF.

This clone was counted between two and nine times. This chain links TRBV19 with TRBJ1-5; D is unclear. Deletions cut 7 bases from V and 1 base from J, with 8 bases between. CDR1 and CDR2 (germline): LNHDA, SQIVND (reference sequence). The CDR3 covers 13 residues. The CDR3 protein is CASKDESNQPQHF. The DNA for the CDR3 is TGTGCCAGTAAGGACGAGAGCAATCAGCCCCAGCATTTT.

The V and J genes are TRBV29-1 and TRBJ1-1, with D perhaps TRBD1 (6 bases). The CDR3 covers 12 residues. CDR1 and CDR2 from the germline V gene are SQVTM and ANQGSEA. V dropped 7 bases and J dropped 3 bases, with 12 bases sitting between them. The CDR3 DNA sequence: TGCAGCGGTCGACAGGAGTACACTGAAGCTTTCTTT. This translates into CSGRQEYTEAFF.

The chain links TRBV10-3 to TRBJ2-7, with 7 nucleotides matching TRBD1. Germline loops: CDR1 ENHRY, CDR2 SYGVKD. J was trimmed by 3 bases and V by 4 bases; bases with no gene match: 18. The CDR3 has 18 residues. CDR3 nucleotide sequence: TGTGCCATCAGTGGCTCGACAGGGAAGGGGGTAAGAGGCTACGAGCAGTACTTC. Its protein is CAISGSTGKGVRGYEQYF.

This chain connects TRBV6-1 to TRBJ2-2; 9 bases fit TRBD1. The germline V gene encodes CDR1 MNHNS and CDR2 SASEGT. The CDR3 is 15 amino acids. V lost 7 bases to trimming and J lost 3 bases; unmatched junction nucleotides: 6. CDR3 residues: CASKLGQGYTGELFF. The DNA of the CDR3 is TGTGCCAGCAAACTCGGACAGGGGTACACCGGGGAGCTGTTTTTT.

V and J are TRBV27 and TRBJ2-1; D is unresolved. The germline CDR1 and CDR2 sequences are MNHEY and SMNVEV (reference sequence). The CDR3 consists of 14 residues. V shed 8 bases and J shed 7 bases, with 18 bases lying between them. CDR3: CASRDTLVRNEQFF. For the CDR3, the DNA is TGTGCCAGCCGAGATACTCTAGTCAGAAATGAGCAGTTCTTC.

J is TRBJ2-7 and V is TRBV5-5; D might be TRBD1 (5 bases). The germline V and J ends were trimmed by 3 bases and 4 bases, with 11 bases remaining between them. The germline CDR1 and CDR2 sequences are SGHKS and YYEKEE (reference sequence). This CDR3 is built from 13 residues. The DNA for the CDR3 is TGTGCCAGCAGCTCGGACACCCTGTACGAGCAGTACTTC. The encoded protein is CASSSDTLYEQYF.

The J gene is TRBJ2-7, the V gene TRBV30; D ambiguous. Germline CDR1 reads GTSNPN; CDR2 reads SVGIG (reference sequence). There are 12 residues in the CDR3. V lost 3 bases, J lost 0 bases, and 6 bases lay in between. In DNA, the CDR3 is TGTGCCTGGAGCCAGTCCTCCTACGAGCAGTACTTC. Protein sequence: CAWSQSSYEQYF.

The rearrangement links TRBV10-2 to TRBJ2-7; a weak D match, TRBD2 (6 bases). V lost 7 bases and J lost 0, with 25 bases in between. CDR3 length equals 18 residues. Germline V lookup: CDR1 WSHSY, CDR2 SAAADI. The DNA of the CDR3 is TGCGCCAGCAAGGCAATATTGAGTAGGAGGGCCAGCTCCTACGAGCAGTACTTC. Its translation is CASKAILSRRASSYEQYF.

This chain uses TRBV28 with TRBJ1-3, with D hard to call. CDR1 and CDR2 from the germline V gene are MDHEN and SYDVKM. V dropped 1 base and J dropped 7 bases, with 11 bases sitting between them. The CDR3 covers 14 residues. CDR3 residues: CASSLYPSSNTIYF. For the CDR3, the DNA is TGTGCCAGCAGTTTATACCCAAGTTCTAACACCATATATTTT.

V is TRBV25-1 and J is TRBJ2-1; 14 positions agree with TRBD2. Germline V lookup: CDR1 MGHDK, CDR2 SYGVNS. CDR3 length: 17 residues. Trimming removed 8 bases from V and 0 bases from J; junction bases left unmatched: 6. The CDR3 bases are TGTGCCAGCGAACACGGGACTAGCGGGAGCTCCTACAATGAGCAGTTCTTC. This sequence encodes CASEHGTSGSSYNEQFF.